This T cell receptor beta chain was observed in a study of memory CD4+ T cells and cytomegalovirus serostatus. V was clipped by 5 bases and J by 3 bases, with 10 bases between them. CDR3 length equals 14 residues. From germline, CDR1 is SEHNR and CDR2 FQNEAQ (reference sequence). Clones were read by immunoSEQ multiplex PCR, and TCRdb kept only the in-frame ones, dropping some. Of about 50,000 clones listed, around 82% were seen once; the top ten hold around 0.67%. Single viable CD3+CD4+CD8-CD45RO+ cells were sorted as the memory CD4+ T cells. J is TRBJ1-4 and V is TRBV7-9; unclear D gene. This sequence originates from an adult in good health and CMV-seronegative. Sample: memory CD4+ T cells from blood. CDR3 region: CASSPRGANEKLFF. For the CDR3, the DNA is TGTGCCAGCAGCCCCCGGGGAGCTAATGAAAAACTGTTTTTT.